Presented here are 31 T cell receptor beta chains from one specimen sequenced in a study of OX40 agonist ivuxolimab in advanced cancers. Here immunoSEQ multiplex PCR was the method, and the copy in TCRdb shows in-frame clones only, minus some. The sample records approximately 62,000 clones, 80% to 95% being singletons. Sequenced here: CD4+ or CD8+ T cells sorted from blood, sampled in a trial of the OX40 agonist ivuxolimab. The receptors were gathered from an adult with an advanced solid tumor such as melanoma, head and neck, liver or kidney cancer.

The genes are TRBV4-2 and TRBJ2-5, with TRBD2 matching 10 bases. The CDR3 is 15 residues long. The ends lost 8 bases at V and 5 bases at J; junction bases unmatched: 11. Germline V gene data show CDR1 as LGHNA and CDR2 as YNFKEQ. CDR3: CASRGLAGVLETQYF. The CDR3 DNA is TGTGCCAGCCGGGGGCTAGCGGGGGTTTTGGAGACCCAGTACTTC.

This clone occurred once. The chain couples TRBV9 to TRBJ2-7; the D gene is possibly TRBD1 (5 bases). The germline gives CDR1 SGDLS, CDR2 YYNGEE. The CDR3 loop spans 13 amino acids. V shed 3 bases and J shed 3 bases, with 10 bases lying between them. Here the CDR3 reads CASSAPGHYEQYF. In DNA, the CDR3 is TGTGCCAGCAGCGCCCCCGGACACTACGAGCAGTACTTC.

The V and J genes are TRBV2 and TRBJ2-2, with D possibly matching TRBD2 (6 bases). The CDR3 loop spans 15 amino acids. Germline V gives CDR1 SNHLY, CDR2 FYNNEI. The germline V and J ends were trimmed by 3 bases and 5 bases, with 13 bases remaining between them. In DNA form, the CDR3 reads TGTGCCAGCAGTGATAGGGAGGTAGTAACCGGGGAGCTGTTTTTT. Amino acid sequence: CASSDREVVTGELFF.

The rearrangement joins TRBV15 to TRBJ1-2, with D maybe TRBD1 (5 bases). Germline V gives CDR1 LNHNV, CDR2 YYDKDF (reference sequence). The V and J ends lost 0 bases and 4 bases respectively, with 12 bases between them. The CDR3 is 15 amino acids. The CDR3 region is CATSRDPRDPYGYTF. The DNA of the CDR3 is TGTGCCACCAGCAGAGACCCACGGGACCCCTATGGCTACACCTTC.

The genes are TRBV5-6 and TRBJ2-1; D unclear. The CDR3 spans 15 residues. The germline CDR1 and CDR2 sequences are SGHDT and YYEEEE. V gave up 1 base and J gave up 0 bases, with 8 bases separating them. The CDR3: CASSLRRSSYNEQFF. The CDR3 DNA reads as TGTGCCAGCAGCTTGCGCAGGAGCTCCTACAATGAGCAGTTCTTC.

This chain connects TRBV4-2 to TRBJ1-1, with TRBD1 as a possible D gene (6 bases). The CDR3 is 17 amino acids. Germline CDR1 LGHNA, CDR2 YNFKEQ. V lost 3 bases to trimming and J lost 1 base, with 18 bases between them. CDR3 region: CASSHLGEGVQNTEAFF. DNA for the CDR3: TGTGCCAGCAGCCACCTGGGGGAGGGGGTGCAGAACACTGAAGCTTTCTTT.

V and J are TRBV11-2 and TRBJ1-1; 7 bases are a match to TRBD1. V was pared by 5 bases and J by 4 bases, with 16 bases of the junction left unmatched. Germline CDR1 reads SGHAT; CDR2 reads FQNNGV. The CDR3 has 17 residues. CDR3 region: CASSAVGLGQGGTEAFF. Here the CDR3 DNA reads TGTGCCAGCAGCGCAGTAGGATTAGGTCAGGGGGGCACTGAAGCTTTCTTT.

The V call is TRBV7-6, the J call TRBJ2-3; 7 nucleotides agree with TRBD2. The CDR3 is 14 residues long. After removal of 0 bases from V and 5 bases from J, the junction contained 2 bases not matched to a gene. Per germline, CDR1 SGHVS and CDR2 FNYEAQ. The CDR3 DNA reads as TGTGCCAGCAGCTTAGCGGGGGGGGTAGATACGCAGTATTTT. Protein product: CASSLAGGVDTQYF.

The CDR3 bases are TGTGCCAGCAGCTCTGCCAACCTAGCGGGAGGCACAGATACGCAGTATTTT. The encoded protein is CASSSANLAGGTDTQYF. The V call is TRBV7-9, the J call TRBJ2-3; 10 bases are shared with TRBD2. Germline values: CDR1 SEHNR, CDR2 FQNEAQ (reference sequence). The CDR3 sequence is 17 residues long. After removal of 4 bases from V and 1 base from J, the junction contained 8 bases not matched to a gene.

The rearrangement links TRBV13 to TRBJ2-7; 7 positions agree with TRBD1. The length of the CDR3 is 13 residues. With 5 bases clipped from V and 4 bases from J, the junction kept 5 bases outside the gene matches. The germline gives CDR1 PRHDT, CDR2 FYEKMQ (reference sequence). The CDR3 DNA is TGTGCCAGCAGCCCGGGGACAGATTACGAGCAGTACTTC. Translating gives CASSPGTDYEQYF.

The chain uses TRBV27 and TRBJ2-4, with 8 bases matching TRBD1. The V gene end was trimmed by 5 bases and the J gene end by 6 bases; junction bases not matched to a gene: 3. This CDR3 region has 13 residues. Per the germline V gene, CDR1 is MNHEY and CDR2 is SMNVEV (reference sequence). CDR3 protein: CASSVGQGNIQYF. The CDR3 DNA reads as TGTGCCAGCAGTGTCGGACAGGGAAACATTCAGTACTTC.

The chain employs TRBV7-9 and TRBJ2-7, with TRBD1 matching over 10 bases. Germline CDR1 SEHNR, CDR2 FQNEAQ (reference sequence). The CDR3 extends over 16 amino acids. Trimming cost V 5 bases and J 0 bases; bases outside gene matches: 7. The CDR3: CASSPTRDRGSYEQYF. DNA of the CDR3: TGTGCCAGCAGCCCGACCCGGGACAGGGGCTCCTACGAGCAGTACTTC.

This chain connects TRBV19 to TRBJ1-2, with no clear D. This CDR3 comprises 13 residues. Per germline, CDR1 LNHDA and CDR2 SQIVND (reference sequence). Trimming removed 3 bases from V and 4 bases from J, with 9 bases in between. CDR3 in amino acids: CASSIVSAYGYTF. The CDR3 DNA is TGTGCCAGTAGTATTGTGTCAGCCTATGGCTACACCTTC.

This clone was found once. The V call is TRBV6-6, the J call TRBJ2-3; unclear D gene. The CDR3 totals 16 residues. V shed 3 bases and J shed 3 bases, with 16 bases lying between them. Looked up from germline, CDR1 is MNHNY and CDR2 is SVGAGI (reference sequence). CDR3 protein: CASSYKDASDTDTQYF. CDR3 coding DNA: TGTGCCAGCAGTTATAAGGACGCCTCGGATACAGATACGCAGTATTTT.

This chain links TRBV4-1 with TRBJ1-5; D gene ambiguous. The germline gives CDR1 MGHRA, CDR2 YSYEKL. V was trimmed by 0 bases and J by 1 base, leaving 4 bases between them. This CDR3 has 14 residues. DNA for the CDR3: TGCGCCAGCAGCCAAGAAGCCAGCAATCAGCCCCAGCATTTT. Encoded protein: CASSQEASNQPQHF.

CDR3 amino acids: CASSLEGGTQPQHF. DNA for the CDR3: TGTGCCAGCAGTTTAGAGGGCGGTACACAGCCCCAGCATTTT. The chain is built from TRBV27 and TRBJ1-5; D unresolved. CDR1 and CDR2 from the germline V gene are MNHEY and SMNVEV (reference sequence). CDR3 length equals 14 residues. V was pared by 2 bases and J by 7 bases, with 12 bases between.

This chain links TRBV7-9 with TRBJ1-2; D unresolved. The V end lost 1 base, the J end lost 7 bases, and 10 bases lay between the germline ends. CDR3 length equals 13 residues. Germline V gene data show CDR1 as SEHNR and CDR2 as FQNEAQ (reference sequence). CDR3 amino acids: CASSLGSGSGYTF. The CDR3 bases are TGTGCCAGCAGCTTAGGATCGGGGTCTGGCTACACCTTC.

This clone was observed a handful of times. This chain links TRBV27 with TRBJ2-7, with D unclear. The CDR3 is 12 residues long. The ends were cut back, 6 bases at V and 4 bases at J, with 10 bases in the middle. Germline V gene lookup returns CDR1 MNHEY and CDR2 SMNVEV (reference sequence). The CDR3 sequence is CASSPVGYEQYF. The CDR3 coding sequence is TGTGCCAGCAGCCCGGTAGGATACGAGCAGTACTTC.

The rearrangement uses TRBV4-1 and TRBJ1-5; possibly TRBD1 for D (5 bases). V dropped 4 bases and J dropped 4 bases, with 14 bases sitting between them. The CDR3 is 15 amino acids. Germline CDR1 reads MGHRA; CDR2 reads YSYEKL. Written as DNA, the CDR3 is TGCGCCAGCAGCCCCTTGGGCAGGGTTAATCAGCCCCAGCATTTT. It yields the protein CASSPLGRVNQPQHF.

J is TRBJ1-3 and V is TRBV4-1; D ambiguous. V lost 0 bases and J 1 base, leaving 16 bases between the germline ends. The CDR3 spans 18 residues. Germline CDR1 reads MGHRA; CDR2 reads YSYEKL. CDR3 residues: CASSQDLGISFSGNTIYF. The CDR3 nucleotides are TGCGCCAGCAGCCAAGATTTGGGTATATCTTTTTCTGGAAACACCATATATTTT.

This rearrangement joins TRBV27 to TRBJ1-6; no definite D call. V was pared by 5 bases and J by 7 bases, with 12 bases between. In germline, CDR1 is MNHEY, CDR2 SMNVEV (reference sequence). The CDR3 spans 14 residues. Here the CDR3 DNA reads TGTGCCAGCAGTCTGGGTCTCGGGAATTCACCCCTCCACTTT. This gives the protein CASSLGLGNSPLHF.

As DNA, the CDR3 is TGTGCCAGCAGCTTATTGGCGGGGGGGCCAGGTGAGCAGTTCTTC. This sequence encodes CASSLLAGGPGEQFF. The chain employs TRBV11-2 and TRBJ2-1; 9 bases line up with TRBD2. The V and J ends lost 2 bases and 9 bases, in that order; junction bases with no gene match: 8. The CDR3 has 15 amino acids. Germline V gene lookup returns CDR1 SGHAT and CDR2 FQNNGV.

The chain has TRBV7-2 and TRBJ1-5, with TRBD1 identical over 8 bases. In germline, CDR1 is SGHTA, CDR2 FQGNSA. This CDR3 spans 16 amino acids. Trimming removed 4 bases from V and 3 bases from J; junction bases left unmatched: 8. The chain's CDR3 is CASSSVGTGHNQPQHF. The CDR3 DNA reads TGTGCCAGCAGCTCAGTCGGGACAGGACACAATCAGCCCCAGCATTTT.

The CDR3 sequence is CASSPPAGHPSTDTQYF. CDR3 DNA sequence: TGTGCCAGCAGCCCACCAGCGGGACATCCTAGCACAGATACGCAGTATTTT. The chain has TRBV7-9 and TRBJ2-3, with TRBD2 as a possible D gene (7 bases). Germline CDR1 reads SEHNR; CDR2 reads FQNEAQ (reference sequence). The CDR3 loop spans 17 amino acids. Trimming removed 5 bases from V and 0 bases from J, with 18 bases in between. Based on the CDR3 plus reference TRBV7-9 and TRBJ2-3, the full variable domain is DTGVSQNPRHKITKRGQNVTFRCDPISEHNRLYWYRQTLGQGPEFLTYFQNEAQLEKSRLLSDRFSAERPKGSFSTLEIQRTEQGDSAMYLCASSPPAGHPSTDTQYFGPGTRLTVL.

This sequence joins TRBV19 and TRBJ1-2; D is unclear. Germline V lookup: CDR1 LNHDA, CDR2 SQIVND (reference sequence). The V end lost 0 bases, the J end lost 4 bases, and 6 bases lay between the germline ends. This CDR3 is built from 13 residues. CDR3 nucleotides: TGTGCCAGTAGTATAGATGGAGCCTATGGCTACACCTTC. Residues: CASSIDGAYGYTF.

This chain joins TRBV5-1 and TRBJ2-3; 9 bases are shared with TRBD1. The length of the CDR3 is 15 residues. Losses at the gene ends were 5 bases for V and 3 bases for J; bases not matched to a gene: 7. Germline V gene data show CDR1 as SGHRS and CDR2 as YFSETQ. The CDR3 is CASRPGTGLTDTQYF. The CDR3 coding sequence is TGCGCCAGCAGACCCGGGACAGGGCTGACAGATACGCAGTATTTT.

The rearrangement joins TRBV9 to TRBJ1-2; 9 nucleotides match TRBD1. This CDR3 has 17 residues. The V gene end was trimmed by 0 bases and the J gene end by 3 bases; junction bases not matched to a gene: 9. The germline V gene has CDR1 SGDLS and CDR2 YYNGEE. The CDR3, as DNA: TGTGCCAGCAGCGTAGAGGGAGGTAGGACAGGGGACTATGGCTACACCTTC. This gives the protein CASSVEGGRTGDYGYTF. The whole variable domain, filled in from reference TRBV9 and TRBJ1-2, reads DSGVTQTPKHLITATGQRVTLRCSPRSGDLSVYWYQQSLDQGLQFLIQYYNGEERAKGNILERFSAQQFPDLHSELNLSSLELGDSALYFCASSVEGGRTGDYGYTFGSGTRLTVV.

The chain is built from TRBV10-1 and TRBJ2-6; D assignment may be TRBD1 or TRBD2 (6 bases each). This CDR3 has 15 residues. The ends were cut back, 10 bases at V and 2 bases at J, with 15 bases in the middle. Germline values: CDR1 WNHNN, CDR2 SYGVQD (reference sequence). CDR3 in amino acids: CATQGLGAGANVLTF. DNA of the CDR3: TGCGCCACACAGGGACTGGGCGCTGGGGCCAACGTCCTGACTTTC.

This chain joins TRBV7-9 and TRBJ2-3; 8 bases map to TRBD1. The CDR3 covers 15 residues. Losses at the gene ends were 5 bases for V and 3 bases for J; bases not matched to a gene: 7. CDR1 SEHNR and CDR2 FQNEAQ come from the germline V gene (reference sequence). In DNA form, the CDR3 reads TGTGCCAGCAGCCTCAGACAGGGGCGGACAGATACGCAGTATTTT. This sequence encodes CASSLRQGRTDTQYF.

This clone was detected once. V usage is TRBV27 and J usage is TRBJ2-7; D may be TRBD1 or TRBD2 (5 bases each). Deletions cut 3 bases from V and 2 bases from J, with 17 bases between. There are 16 residues in the CDR3. Per the germline V gene, CDR1 is MNHEY and CDR2 is SMNVEV (reference sequence). The CDR3 bases are TGTGCCAGCAGTTTCCGGGACCCTCTTGCCCCCTACGAGCAGTACTTC. This sequence encodes CASSFRDPLAPYEQYF.

V usage is TRBV7-6 and J usage is TRBJ1-1; D not certain. CDR1 is SGHVS and CDR2 is FNYEAQ in the germline V gene. Trimming took 5 bases from V and 0 from J, leaving 13 bases between them. The CDR3 is 15 amino acids. DNA for the CDR3: TGTGCCAGCAGCCCTTCCGAGGGCCTGAACACTGAAGCTTTCTTT. Its protein product is CASSPSEGLNTEAFF.